This TCR beta chain emerged from a study of blood T cell repertoires in COVID-19. The assay was immunoSEQ multiplex PCR, and TCRdb's table has in-frame clones only and misses some. The sample includes 400,000 or so clones, approximately 90% of them seen just once. V lost 4 bases to trimming and J lost 7 bases, with 20 bases between them. Germline CDR1 and CDR2: SGHNT and YENEEA. CDR3 length equals 16 residues. V gene TRBV11-3 combines with J gene TRBJ1-5, with D perhaps matching TRBD1 (6 bases). Source material: PBMCs or T cells enriched from blood (not recorded which). This sequence was found in a man in his thirties or forties who had recovered from COVID-19. DNA of the CDR3: TGTGCCAGCAGCTCCGAGGGTTGGCAGGGGATGCAGCCCCAGCATTTT. Residues: CASSSEGWQGMQPQHF.